Ten or more counts support the clone carrying this T cell receptor beta chain. Its matching antigen is unknown. This record belongs to a study of T cells after yellow fever vaccination. Regarding the study as a whole: Boosting was followed by the reappearance of most primary-vaccination clones (just under 97% CD4, about 88% CD8).

TCRdb called the 5' RACE reads again in MiXCR, with one record for every CDR3 protein. Counted here are 250,000 or so distinct CDR3 sequences, about 3.5% occurring once; the ten biggest clones make up about a fifth. The germline V and J ends were trimmed by 4 bases and 6 bases, with 10 bases remaining between them. Germline-derived CDR1 and CDR2 are DFQATT and SNEGSKA (reference sequence). The CDR3 spans 11 residues. This receptor was identified in a man younger than 30 who received the YFV17D yellow fever vaccine. The chain joins TRBV20-1 to TRBJ2-7; no definite D call. The specimen comprised PBMCs, sampled 15 days after the yellow fever booster vaccination. In DNA, the CDR3 is TGCAGTGCTACTCCCGGCGGCGAGCAGTACTTC. Its translation is CSATPGGEQYF.